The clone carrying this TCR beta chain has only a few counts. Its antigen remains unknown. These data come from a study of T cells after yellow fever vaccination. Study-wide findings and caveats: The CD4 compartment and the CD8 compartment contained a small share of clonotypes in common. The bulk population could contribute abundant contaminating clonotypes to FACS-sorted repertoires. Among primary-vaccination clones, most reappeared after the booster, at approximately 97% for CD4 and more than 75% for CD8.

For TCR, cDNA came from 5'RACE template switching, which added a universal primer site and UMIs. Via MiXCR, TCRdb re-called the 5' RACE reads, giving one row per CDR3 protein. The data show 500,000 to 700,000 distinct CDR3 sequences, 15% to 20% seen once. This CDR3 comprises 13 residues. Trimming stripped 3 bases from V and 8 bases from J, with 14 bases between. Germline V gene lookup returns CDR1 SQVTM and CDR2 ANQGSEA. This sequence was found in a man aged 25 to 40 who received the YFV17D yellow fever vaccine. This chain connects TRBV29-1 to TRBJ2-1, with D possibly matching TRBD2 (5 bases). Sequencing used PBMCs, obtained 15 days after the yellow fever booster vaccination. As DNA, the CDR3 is TGCAGCGTTGACGGACTGGGGTATTATGAGCAGTTCTTC. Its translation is CSVDGLGYYEQFF.